This T cell receptor beta chain was recovered during a study of T-cell memory formation after mild COVID-19. The study's findings and limits: Certain responding clones were present in pre-infection memory, suggesting participation of cross-reactive memory.

CDR3 size: 12 residues. J lost 4 bases, V lost 5 bases, and 4 bases had no gene match. Germline V CDR1 and CDR2: DFQATT, SNEGSKA (reference sequence). TCRdb independently ran MiXCR on the 5' RACE reads; one entry per CDR3 protein. The repertoire holds roughly 190,000 distinct CDR3 sequences, with roughly 10% as singletons. Comments on this clonotype: What it binds is not known.

The sequenced material came from PBMCs or a T cell subset sorted from them (not recorded which). The rearrangement links TRBV20-1 to TRBJ2-5; TRBD2 matches at 7 bases. The TCR comes from a man between 18 and 29 years old who had mild COVID-19 (a few samples of this study predate the infection). Cell type and time point are not known. This chain's CDR3 is CSAWGGRETQYF. The CDR3 region has the DNA TGCAGTGCTTGGGGGGGACGAGAGACCCAGTACTTC.